This T cell receptor (beta chain) comes out of a study of cytomegalovirus exposure and HLA in healthy donors. Regarding the study as a whole: The study flagged around 160 TCR beta chains as cytomegalovirus-associated.

The J segment lost 7 bases and the V segment lost 1 base, leaving 19 bases of the junction unmatched. The germline gives CDR1 SGHKS, CDR2 YYEKEE (reference sequence). The CDR3 spans 20 residues. Sequencing was performed with immunoSEQ multiplex PCR; in TCRdb, only in-frame clones are kept and a portion is missing. This sample has 240,000 or so clones, with 70% to 90% found just once. The approximately 120-subject validation cohort, separate from the roughly 700-subject first cohort, included the donors. Remarks on this clone: Antigen specificity is unknown.

The chain combines TRBV5-5 with TRBJ2-2; TRBD2 matches at 10 bases. The clonotype was recovered from a woman under 40 in good health and CMV-seropositive. The sequenced material came from PBMCs. The CDR3 loop reads CASSLWTGPRLAGVIGELFF. The CDR3 DNA reads as TGTGCCAGCAGCTTGTGGACAGGCCCGCGGCTAGCGGGAGTGATCGGGGAGCTGTTTTTT.